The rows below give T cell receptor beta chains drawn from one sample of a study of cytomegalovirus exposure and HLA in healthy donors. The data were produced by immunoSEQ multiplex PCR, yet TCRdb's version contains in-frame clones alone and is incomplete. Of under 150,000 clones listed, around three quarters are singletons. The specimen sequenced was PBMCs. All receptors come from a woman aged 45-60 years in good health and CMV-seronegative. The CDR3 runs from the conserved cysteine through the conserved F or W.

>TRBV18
CASSPKGQGDSYGYTF
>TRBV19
CASSIVLDTRTGELFF
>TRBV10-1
CASSEPGTGQCEQYF
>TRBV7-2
CASSLGRTPGNNEQFF
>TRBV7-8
CASSSQTPGLAYEQYF
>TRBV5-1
CASSPEGVGAFF
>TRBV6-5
CASSLLGAVGETQYF
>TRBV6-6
CASSPPSDTQYF
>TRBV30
CAWSKVSNSKNYGYTF
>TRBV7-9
CASRPGGKEGYTF
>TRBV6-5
CASSYSSSGSYEQYF
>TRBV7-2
CASSPKLAGGTSTDTQYF
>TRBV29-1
CSVLTGGLDTEAFF
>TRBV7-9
CASSYRGVGGVNEQFF
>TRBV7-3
CASSQTSGKYNEQFF
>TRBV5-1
CASSLLAGGVNTEAFF
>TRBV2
CASRADQGGWQPQHF
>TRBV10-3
CAISERDRGTDTQYF
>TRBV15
CATSSPHRDKNYGYTF
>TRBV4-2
CASSQTDRGAKNIQYF
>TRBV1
CTSSLATSVETQYF
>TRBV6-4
CATADRAGANVLTF
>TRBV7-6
CASSSSVEGTDTQYF
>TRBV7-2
CASSKSGFADEKLFF
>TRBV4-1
CASSQGLAGSDTEAFF
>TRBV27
CASSPTSNQPQHF
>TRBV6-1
CASSLGQGQKETQYF
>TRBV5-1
CASSSIITGAGELFF
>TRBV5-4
CASSWVTGEGELFF
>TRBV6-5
CASKGSTTEAFF
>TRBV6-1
CASIDTGELFF
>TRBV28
CASSLGSMNTEAFF
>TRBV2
CASSSGLSGITDTQYF
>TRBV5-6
CASSLSGVGNYGYTF
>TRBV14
CASSQWGDSYEQYF
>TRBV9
CASSPPGGVEAFF
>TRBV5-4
CASSSSGRAHTGELFF
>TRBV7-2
CASSGSVGRGSGNTIYF
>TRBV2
CASSSRDRRADTQYF
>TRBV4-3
CASSQPGQGLITFF
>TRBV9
CASSVDPSGRAVNEQFF
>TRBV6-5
CASHRVAAHDTQYF
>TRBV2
CASSEARGREAFF
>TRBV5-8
CASSVGVGVNEKLFF